This TCR beta chain is from a study of neoadjuvant anti-PD-1 for oral cavity cancer. This CDR3 region has 19 residues. V was shortened by 0 bases and J by 7 bases, with 27 bases between the two germline ends. Germline lookup yields CDR1 SEHNR and CDR2 FQNEAQ (reference sequence). Using immunoSEQ multiplex PCR, the repertoire was profiled, and TCRdb retains in-frame clones only, with some absent. The profile shows under 85,000 clones, about 80% of them singletons. The V and J genes are TRBV7-9 and TRBJ1-1; D possibly corresponds to TRBD1 (6 bases). The origin of this receptor is a person aged 35 to 85 with oral cavity squamous cell carcinoma. Sequenced material: PBMCs, taken before nivolumab (anti-PD-1) treatment. Here the CDR3 reads CASSLALSRTESGLSEAFF. The DNA for the CDR3 is TGTGCCAGCAGCTTAGCGCTTTCGAGGACAGAGAGCGGGCTTAGTGAAGCTTTCTTT.